The 27 T cell receptor beta chains given below trace back to one sample, sequenced in a study of early T cells in non-severe SARS-CoV-2 infection. TCRdb itself ran the 5' RACE reads through MiXCR, one entry per CDR3 protein. The data contain 25,000 to 35,000 distinct CDR3 sequences, 2.9% of them singletons. Sequencing input: whole blood. These receptors were taken from an adult who was a healthcare worker with PCR-confirmed SARS-CoV-2 infection or an uninfected control (not recorded which).

This rearrangement joins TRBV7-9 to TRBJ2-2; no reliable D call. The CDR3 loop spans 11 amino acids. Trimming pared 5 bases from V and 9 bases from J, leaving 7 bases between. Germline-derived CDR1 and CDR2 are SEHNR and FQNEAQ (reference sequence). CDR3: CASSTPRELFF. The CDR3 nucleotides are TGTGCCAGCAGCACACCCCGGGAGCTGTTTTTT.

This clonotype was counted at least ten times. This rearrangement joins TRBV12-3 or TRBV12-4 to TRBJ1-2; possibly TRBD1 for D (6 bases). The CDR3 spans 12 residues. V gave up 6 bases and J gave up 6 bases, with 11 bases separating them. The CDR3 loop reads CASREGGDGYTF. The CDR3 region has the DNA TGTGCCAGCAGGGAGGGGGGAGATGGCTACACCTTC.

This clonotype was seen many times. This chain uses TRBV12-3 or TRBV12-4 with TRBJ1-1; 8 bases agree with TRBD1. The CDR3 loop spans 14 amino acids. With 7 bases clipped from V and 5 bases from J, the junction kept 9 bases outside the gene matches. The CDR3 coding sequence is TGTGCCAGCACCAGGACAGGGCGAGGGACTGAAGCTTTCTTT. Protein: CASTRTGRGTEAFF.

This clonotype was seen at least ten times. V usage is TRBV6-1 and J usage is TRBJ2-7; D is possibly TRBD2 (6 bases). The germline V and J ends were trimmed by 3 bases and 1 base, with 13 bases remaining between them. The germline gives CDR1 MNHNS, CDR2 SASEGT. This CDR3 contains 15 residues. CDR3 loop: CASSDLGRGSYEQYV. The DNA of the CDR3 is TGTGCCAGCAGTGATCTCGGGCGGGGATCCTACGAGCAGTACGTC.

This clonotype was counted a few times. The CDR3 nucleotides are TGTGCCAGCAGCCCTGGGTTGGTGACCGGGGAGCTGTTTTTT. It translates to CASSPGLVTGELFF. V gene TRBV7-3 combines with J gene TRBJ2-2; D is undetermined. The V and J ends lost 5 bases and 5 bases respectively, with 12 bases between them. Looked up from germline, CDR1 is SGHTA and CDR2 is FQGTGA. The CDR3 runs 14 residues.

This clonotype has at least ten counts. The chain joins TRBV6-5 to TRBJ1-4; 9 bases align to TRBD1. With 4 bases clipped from V and 4 bases from J, the junction kept 4 bases outside the gene matches. The CDR3 runs 15 residues. The germline V gene has CDR1 MNHEY and CDR2 SVGAGI. In DNA form, the CDR3 reads TGTGCCAGCAGTTTCGGACAGGGGATTAATGAAAAACTGTTTTTT. Amino acid sequence: CASSFGQGINEKLFF.

This clonotype was detected only a few times. The chain joins TRBV7-6 to TRBJ2-5; a weak D match, TRBD2 (6 bases). CDR3 length: 15 residues. The germline gives CDR1 SGHVS, CDR2 FNYEAQ. Trimming took 1 base from V and 1 from J, leaving 10 bases between them. CDR3: CASSLGPGGQETQYF. The CDR3 DNA reads TGTGCCAGCAGCTTAGGACCCGGGGGCCAAGAGACCCAGTACTTC.

There are many counts of this clonotype. The gene calls are TRBV9 and TRBJ1-2; no clear D gene. The CDR3 has 11 residues. The germline V gene encodes CDR1 SGDLS and CDR2 YYNGEE. Trimming pared 3 bases from V and 6 bases from J, leaving 6 bases between. Written as DNA, the CDR3 is TGTGCCAGCAGCGGACCCCATGGCTACACCTTC. Protein product: CASSGPHGYTF.

In its sample, this clonotype was seen many times. This sequence joins TRBV7-6 and TRBJ1-1, with D possibly being TRBD1 (6 bases). Trimming shortened V by 3 bases and J by 1 base, and 12 bases separated the two germline ends. The CDR3 sequence is 15 residues long. Germline CDR1 and CDR2: SGHVS and FNYEAQ. This chain's CDR3 is CASSFSDRPNTEAFF. In DNA form, the CDR3 reads TGTGCCAGCAGCTTTTCAGACAGGCCGAACACTGAAGCTTTCTTT.

This clonotype has a count of ten or more. The gene calls are TRBV4-1 and TRBJ2-6, with unresolved D. CDR3 length equals 15 residues. In germline, CDR1 is MGHRA, CDR2 YSYEKL. Trimming removed 1 base from V and 0 bases from J, with 4 bases in between. The CDR3 protein is CASSQGTSGANVLTF. The DNA of the CDR3 is TGCGCCAGCAGCCAAGGAACCTCTGGGGCCAACGTCCTGACTTTC.

The rearrangement links TRBV29-1 to TRBJ2-1, with 9 bases lining up with TRBD2. V lost 3 bases to trimming and J lost 0 bases; unmatched junction nucleotides: 9. Germline loops: CDR1 SQVTM, CDR2 ANQGSEA. The CDR3 is made up of 17 amino acids. The CDR3: CSVDGLAGKNSYNEQFF. CDR3 sequence (DNA): TGCAGCGTTGATGGTCTAGCGGGGAAGAACTCCTACAATGAGCAGTTCTTC.

This clonotype was seen a handful of times. The CDR3 DNA reads as TGTGCCAGCAGCTTAGAAGGCCGGCCCGGGGGTACCCACCACTTT. Amino acid sequence: CASSLEGRPGGTHHF. The chain joins TRBV7-3 to TRBJ1-6, with D possibly TRBD1 on 5 matching bases. The CDR3 sequence is 15 residues long. The V gene's germline CDR1 is SGHTA and CDR2 FQGTGA. V lost 2 bases, J lost 18 bases, and 23 bases lay in between.

This clonotype has a handful of counts. The genes are TRBV5-4 and TRBJ1-2, with D hard to call. The CDR3 totals 13 residues. Germline V lookup: CDR1 SGHNT, CDR2 YYREEE (reference sequence). V dropped 1 base and J dropped 6 bases, with 10 bases sitting between them. The CDR3 sequence: CASSLNSRHGYTF. The CDR3 DNA sequence: TGTGCCAGCAGCTTGAACTCTCGGCATGGCTACACCTTC.

By sample share, this clonotype is medium-sized (0.01 to 0.1%). The rearrangement uses TRBV12-3 or TRBV12-4 and TRBJ1-1; no reliable D call. The CDR3 runs to 13 residues. V was pared by 7 bases and J by 2 bases, with 11 bases between. CDR3 sequence: CASNRLGNTEAFF. The DNA for the CDR3 is TGTGCCAGCAATCGGTTGGGAAACACTGAAGCTTTCTTT.

The table lists this clonotype with many counts. The CDR3 is CASSARTPGPQYV. DNA for the CDR3: TGTGCCAGCAGCGCTAGGACGCCGGGACCGCAGTACGTC. The V call is TRBV11-2, the J call TRBJ2-7, with D tentatively TRBD1 or TRBD2 (5 bases each). This CDR3 is built from 13 residues. CDR1 is SGHAT and CDR2 is FQNNGV in the germline V gene. V dropped 5 bases and J dropped 9 bases, with 17 bases sitting between them.

This clonotype occurred many times. V is TRBV11-3 and J is TRBJ2-1; 8 nucleotides agree with TRBD2. After removal of 5 bases from V and 8 bases from J, the junction contained 11 bases not matched to a gene. The CDR3 has 15 amino acids. CDR1 is SGHNT, CDR2 YENEEA, per germline. CDR3 nucleotides: TGTGCCAGCAGCAAGCGGACTAGCCCACAGGATGAGCAGTTCTTC. Encoded protein: CASSKRTSPQDEQFF.

This clonotype came up many times. The chain employs TRBV13 and TRBJ1-1; tentative D call: TRBD1 (5 bases). This CDR3 has 13 amino acids. Trimming removed 5 bases at V and 6 bases at J, with 13 bases between. Germline loops: CDR1 PRHDT, CDR2 FYEKMQ (reference sequence). The CDR3, as DNA: TGTGCCAGCAGCCCAGACAGAGACTCTGAAGCTTTCTTT. It encodes CASSPDRDSEAFF.

This clonotype was seen at least ten times. This chain connects TRBV7-2 to TRBJ2-1; D possibly corresponds to TRBD1 (5 bases). This CDR3 has 14 amino acids. The germline V gene has CDR1 SGHTA and CDR2 FQGNSA. The V end lost 2 bases, the J end lost 5 bases, and 10 bases lay between the germline ends. The CDR3 DNA follows: TGTGCCAGCAGCTTATTTGTACAGGACAATGAGCAGTTCTTC. Translated, it gives CASSLFVQDNEQFF. Drawing the rest from reference TRBV7-2 and TRBJ2-1, the complete variable domain is GAGVSQSPSNKVTEKGKDVELRCDPISGHTALYWYRQSLGQGLEFLIYFQGNSAPDKSGLPSDRFSAERTGGSVSTLTIQRTQQEDSAVYLCASSLFVQDNEQFFGPGTRLTVL.

This clonotype was seen at least ten times. The V call is TRBV18, the J call TRBJ2-2, with D possibly matching TRBD1 (6 bases). CDR1 KGHSH and CDR2 LQKENI come from the germline V gene. The CDR3 spans 18 residues. V lost 0 bases to trimming and J lost 1 base, with 15 bases between them. This CDR3 reads CASSPPSQGPLNTGELFF. For the CDR3, the DNA is TGTGCCAGCTCACCACCGTCGCAGGGGCCTTTGAACACCGGGGAGCTGTTTTTT.

This clonotype has at least ten counts. The rearrangement joins TRBV29-1 to TRBJ2-3; D unresolved. V gave up 6 bases and J gave up 3 bases, with 16 bases separating them. This CDR3 has 14 amino acids. Germline values: CDR1 SQVTM, CDR2 ANQGSEA. The CDR3, as DNA: TGCAGCGTCGCCGGGTCCCTTGGGACAGATACGCAGTATTTT. Amino acids: CSVAGSLGTDTQYF.

In this sample, this clonotype turned up a few times. The V call is TRBV7-2, the J call TRBJ1-1; perhaps TRBD1 as D (5 bases). The CDR3 is made up of 14 amino acids. CDR1 is SGHTA, CDR2 FQGNSA, per germline. V lost 5 bases and J 1 base, leaving 11 bases between the germline ends. This CDR3 is CASSLTTANTEAFF. CDR3 nucleotide sequence: TGTGCCAGCAGCCTCACGACAGCGAACACTGAAGCTTTCTTT.

The table lists this clonotype with many counts. This rearrangement joins TRBV11-1 to TRBJ2-3; TRBD2 matches 7 bases. V lost 3 bases, J lost 2 bases, and 8 bases stayed unmatched. Germline assignment: CDR1 SGHAT and CDR2 FQDESV (reference sequence). The CDR3 sequence is 16 residues long. CDR3 residues: CASSFGSSGLTDTQYF. DNA for the CDR3: TGTGCCAGCAGCTTCGGCTCTAGCGGCCTCACAGATACGCAGTATTTT.

This clonotype was found many times. The CDR3 here is CASSKQGQGREKLFF. The CDR3, as DNA: TGTGCCAGCAGCAAACAGGGACAGGGGAGAGAAAAACTGTTTTTT. J is TRBJ1-4 and V is TRBV12-3 or TRBV12-4; 10 bases are shared with TRBD1. The CDR3 runs to 15 residues. With 6 bases clipped from V and 8 bases from J, the junction kept 9 bases outside the gene matches.

This clonotype was detected many times. V gene TRBV19 combines with J gene TRBJ1-5; TRBD1 is a possible D gene (6 bases). This CDR3 is 15 amino acids long. V lost 4 bases and J lost 0, with 10 bases in between. CDR1 is LNHDA and CDR2 is SQIVND in the germline V gene (reference sequence). The CDR3 sequence is CASSNGGHSNQPQHF. The CDR3 region has the DNA TGTGCCAGTAGTAATGGGGGGCATAGCAATCAGCCCCAGCATTTT.

This clonotype has a count of ten or more. V and J are TRBV20-1 and TRBJ1-3, with 8 bases identical to TRBD1. CDR3 length: 14 amino acids. V was clipped by 6 bases and J by 3 bases; unmatched bases: 7. Germline V lookup: CDR1 DFQATT, CDR2 SNEGSKA (reference sequence). The CDR3 loop is CSAASGGYGNTIYF. CDR3 nucleotide sequence: TGCAGTGCGGCATCAGGGGGCTATGGAAACACCATATATTTT.

This clonotype was picked up many times. This chain links TRBV12-3 or TRBV12-4 with TRBJ2-1; 13 nucleotides align to TRBD2. V was pared by 6 bases and J by 8 bases, with 10 bases of the junction left unmatched. CDR3 length equals 16 residues. CDR3 in amino acids: CASRPTTSGGAHEQFF. The CDR3, as DNA: TGTGCCAGCAGACCCACTACTAGCGGGGGGGCCCATGAGCAGTTCTTC.

This clonotype was recorded at least ten times. This chain uses TRBV29-1 with TRBJ2-1; D unclear. The germline gives CDR1 SQVTM, CDR2 ANQGSEA. This CDR3 has 8 amino acids. The CDR3 DNA sequence: TGCAGAGACAATGAGCAGTTCTTC. It codes for CRDNEQFF.